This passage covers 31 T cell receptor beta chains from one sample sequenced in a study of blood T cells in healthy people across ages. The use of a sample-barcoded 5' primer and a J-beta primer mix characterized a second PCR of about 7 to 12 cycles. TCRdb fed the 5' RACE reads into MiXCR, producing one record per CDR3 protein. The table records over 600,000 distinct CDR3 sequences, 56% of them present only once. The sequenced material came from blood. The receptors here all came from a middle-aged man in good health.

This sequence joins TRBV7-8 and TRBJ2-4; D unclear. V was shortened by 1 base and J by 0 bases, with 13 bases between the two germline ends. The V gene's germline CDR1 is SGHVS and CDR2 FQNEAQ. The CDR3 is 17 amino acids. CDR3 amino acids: CASSLEALQLAKNIQYF. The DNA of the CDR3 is TGTGCCAGCAGCTTAGAGGCACTTCAACTAGCCAAAAACATTCAGTACTTC.

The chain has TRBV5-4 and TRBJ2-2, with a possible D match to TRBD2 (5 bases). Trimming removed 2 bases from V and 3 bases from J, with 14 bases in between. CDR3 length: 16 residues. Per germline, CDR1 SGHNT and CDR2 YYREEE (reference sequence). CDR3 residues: CASSFVSQRYTGELFF. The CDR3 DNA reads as TGTGCCAGCAGCTTTGTCAGCCAGCGGTACACCGGGGAGCTGTTTTTT.

The CDR3 coding sequence is TGCAGTGCTCGCCCTGAGGGGGGGTGGGGAGAGACCCAGTACTTC. Translated: CSARPEGGWGETQYF. The rearrangement joins TRBV20-1 to TRBJ2-5; tentative D call: TRBD2 (7 bases). The V and J ends lost 5 bases and 4 bases respectively, with 20 bases between them. CDR3 length equals 15 residues. Germline V CDR1 and CDR2: DFQATT, SNEGSKA (reference sequence).

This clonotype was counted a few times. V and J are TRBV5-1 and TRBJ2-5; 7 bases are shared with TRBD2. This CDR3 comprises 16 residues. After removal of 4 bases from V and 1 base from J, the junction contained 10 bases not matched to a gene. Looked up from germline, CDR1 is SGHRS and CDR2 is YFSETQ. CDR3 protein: CASSTRERGLQETQYF. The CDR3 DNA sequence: TGCGCCAGCAGCACCCGTGAGCGGGGACTCCAAGAGACCCAGTACTTC.

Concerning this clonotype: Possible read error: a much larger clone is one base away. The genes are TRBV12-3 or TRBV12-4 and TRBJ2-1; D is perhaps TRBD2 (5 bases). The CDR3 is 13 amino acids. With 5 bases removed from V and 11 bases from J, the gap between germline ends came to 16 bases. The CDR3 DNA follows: TGTGCCAGCAGTCTAAGTGGGAGAAATAAGCAGTTCTTC. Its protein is CASSLSGRNKQFF.

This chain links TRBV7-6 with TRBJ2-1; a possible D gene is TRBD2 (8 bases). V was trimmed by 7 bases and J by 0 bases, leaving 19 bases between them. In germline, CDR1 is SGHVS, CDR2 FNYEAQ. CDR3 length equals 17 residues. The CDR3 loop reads CASTLTGGGASYNEQFF. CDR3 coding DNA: TGTGCCAGCACCCTCACGGGAGGGGGCGCCTCCTACAATGAGCAGTTCTTC. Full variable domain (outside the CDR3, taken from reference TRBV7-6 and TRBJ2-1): GAGVSQSPRYKVTKRGQDVALRCDPISGHVSLYWYRQALGQGPEFLTYFNYEAQQDKSGLPNDRFSAERPEGSISTLTIQRTEQRDSAMYRCASTLTGGGASYNEQFFGPGTRLTVL.

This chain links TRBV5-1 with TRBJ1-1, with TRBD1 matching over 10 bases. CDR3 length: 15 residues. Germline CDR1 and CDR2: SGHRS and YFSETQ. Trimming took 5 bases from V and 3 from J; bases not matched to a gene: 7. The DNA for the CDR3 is TGCGCCAGCAGGTTTTCCGGACAGGGGGACACTGAAGCTTTCTTT. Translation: CASRFSGQGDTEAFF. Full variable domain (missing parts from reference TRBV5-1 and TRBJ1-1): KAGVTQTPRYLIKTRGQQVTLSCSPISGHRSVSWYQQTPGQGLQFLFEYFSETQRNKGNFPGRFSGRQFSNSRSEMNVSTLELGDSALYLCASRFSGQGDTEAFFGQGTRLTVV.

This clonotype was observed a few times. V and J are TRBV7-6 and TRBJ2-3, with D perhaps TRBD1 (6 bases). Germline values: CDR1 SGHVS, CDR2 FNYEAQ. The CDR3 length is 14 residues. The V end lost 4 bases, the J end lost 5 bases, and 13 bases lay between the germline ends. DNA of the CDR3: TGTGCCAGCAGCTCCACAGGGAAGAGAGATACGCAGTATTTT. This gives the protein CASSSTGKRDTQYF. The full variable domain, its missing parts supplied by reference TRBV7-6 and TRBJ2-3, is GAGVSQSPRYKVTKRGQDVALRCDPISGHVSLYWYRQALGQGPEFLTYFNYEAQQDKSGLPNDRFSAERPEGSISTLTIQRTEQRDSAMYRCASSSTGKRDTQYFGPGTRLTVL.

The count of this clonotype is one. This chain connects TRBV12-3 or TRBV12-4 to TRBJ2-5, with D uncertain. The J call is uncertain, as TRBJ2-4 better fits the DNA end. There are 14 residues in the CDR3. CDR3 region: CASRRTAAVNIQYF. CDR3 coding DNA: TGTGCCAGCAGGAGAACCGCAGCAGTAAACATTCAGTACTTC.

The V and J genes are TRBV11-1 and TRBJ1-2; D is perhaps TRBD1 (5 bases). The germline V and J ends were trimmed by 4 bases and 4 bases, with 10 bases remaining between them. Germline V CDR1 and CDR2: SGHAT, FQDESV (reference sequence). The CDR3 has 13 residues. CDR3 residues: CASSSRDSYGYTF. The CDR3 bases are TGTGCCAGCAGCTCACGAGACAGCTATGGCTACACCTTC.

The CDR3 here is CASSYSTGSSTDTQYF. CDR3 sequence (DNA): TGTGCCAGCAGTTACTCTACCGGATCTAGCACAGATACGCAGTATTTT. The chain employs TRBV6-6 and TRBJ2-3, with D uncertain. This CDR3 is built from 16 residues. From germline, CDR1 is MNHNY and CDR2 SVGAGI (reference sequence). The V and J ends lost 0 bases and 0 bases respectively, with 10 bases between them.

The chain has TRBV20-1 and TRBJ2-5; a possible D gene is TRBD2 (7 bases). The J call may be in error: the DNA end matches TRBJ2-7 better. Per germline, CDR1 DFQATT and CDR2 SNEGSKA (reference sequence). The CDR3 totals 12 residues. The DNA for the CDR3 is TGCAGTGCAGGGGGGGGGCCCTACGAGCAGTACTTC. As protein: CSAGGGPYEQYF.

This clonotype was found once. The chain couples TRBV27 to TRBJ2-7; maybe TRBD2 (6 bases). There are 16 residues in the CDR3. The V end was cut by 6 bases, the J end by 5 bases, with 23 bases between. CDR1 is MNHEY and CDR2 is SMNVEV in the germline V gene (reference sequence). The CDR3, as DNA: TGTGCCAGCAGCCCAACCCCCTGGCGGGACTGGAACGAGCAGTACTTC. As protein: CASSPTPWRDWNEQYF.

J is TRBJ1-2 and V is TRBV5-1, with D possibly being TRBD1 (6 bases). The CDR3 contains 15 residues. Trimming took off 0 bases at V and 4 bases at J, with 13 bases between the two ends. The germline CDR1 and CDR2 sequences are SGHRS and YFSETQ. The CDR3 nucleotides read TGCGCCAGCAGCTTGGGGGACACAGAAGGCTATGGCTACACCTTC. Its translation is CASSLGDTEGYGYTF.

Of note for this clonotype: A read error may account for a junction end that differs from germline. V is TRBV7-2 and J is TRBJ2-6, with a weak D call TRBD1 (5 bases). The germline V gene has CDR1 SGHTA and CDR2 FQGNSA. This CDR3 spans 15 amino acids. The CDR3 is CASSQTVSGASVLTF. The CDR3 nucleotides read TGTGCCAGCAGCCAGACAGTGTCTGGGGCCAGCGTCCTGACTTTC.

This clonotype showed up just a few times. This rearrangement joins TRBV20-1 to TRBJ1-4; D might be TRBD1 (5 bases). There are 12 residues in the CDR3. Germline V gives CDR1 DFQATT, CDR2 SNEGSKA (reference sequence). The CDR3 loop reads CSPRQGDEKLFF. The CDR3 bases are TGCAGCCCCCGGCAGGGAGATGAAAAACTGTTTTTT.

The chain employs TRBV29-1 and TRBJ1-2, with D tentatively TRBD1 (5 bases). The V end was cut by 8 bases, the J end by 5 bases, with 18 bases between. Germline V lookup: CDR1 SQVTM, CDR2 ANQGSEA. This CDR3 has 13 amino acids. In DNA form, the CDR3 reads TGCAGCATCTACACAGGACTTAATTATGGCTACACCTTC. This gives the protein CSIYTGLNYGYTF.

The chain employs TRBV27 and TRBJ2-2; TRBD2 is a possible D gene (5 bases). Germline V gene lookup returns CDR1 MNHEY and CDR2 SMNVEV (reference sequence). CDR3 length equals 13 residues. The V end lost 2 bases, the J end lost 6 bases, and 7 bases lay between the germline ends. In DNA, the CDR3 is TGTGCCAGCAGTTTAGAGGGTTCCGGGGAGCTGTTTTTT. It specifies CASSLEGSGELFF.

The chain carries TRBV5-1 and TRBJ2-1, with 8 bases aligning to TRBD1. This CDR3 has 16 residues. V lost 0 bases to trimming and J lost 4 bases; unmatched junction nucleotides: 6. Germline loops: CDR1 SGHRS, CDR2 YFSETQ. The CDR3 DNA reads TGCGCCAGCAGCTTGGACGGACAGGGTTATTACAATGAGCAGTTCTTC. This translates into CASSLDGQGYYNEQFF.

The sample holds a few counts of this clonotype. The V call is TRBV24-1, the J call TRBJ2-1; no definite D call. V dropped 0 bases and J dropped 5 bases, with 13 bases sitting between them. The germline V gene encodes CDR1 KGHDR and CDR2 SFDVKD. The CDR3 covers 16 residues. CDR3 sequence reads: CATSDLRYDGDNEQFF. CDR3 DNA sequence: TGTGCCACCAGTGATTTGCGTTATGACGGCGACAATGAGCAGTTCTTC.

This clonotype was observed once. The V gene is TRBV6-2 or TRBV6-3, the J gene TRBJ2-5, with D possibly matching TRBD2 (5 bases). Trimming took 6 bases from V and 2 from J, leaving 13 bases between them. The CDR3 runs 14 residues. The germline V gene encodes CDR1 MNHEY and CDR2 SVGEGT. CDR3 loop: CASSHSRGQETQYF. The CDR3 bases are TGTGCCAGCAGCCATTCCCGGGGACAAGAGACCCAGTACTTC.

The CDR3 nucleotides read TGTGCCAGCAGTTACTCATGCAGGGTTCGGGAGCAGTACTTC. It is translated as CASSYSCRVREQYF. This chain links TRBV6-2 or TRBV6-3 with TRBJ2-5, with D perhaps TRBD2 (6 bases). Germline V lookup: CDR1 MNHEY, CDR2 SVGEGT. This CDR3 contains 14 residues. V lost 0 bases to trimming and J lost 11 bases, with 16 bases between them.

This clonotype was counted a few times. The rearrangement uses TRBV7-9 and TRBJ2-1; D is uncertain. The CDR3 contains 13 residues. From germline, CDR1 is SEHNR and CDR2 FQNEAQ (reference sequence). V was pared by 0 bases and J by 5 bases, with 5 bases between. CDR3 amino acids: CASSLASNNEQFF. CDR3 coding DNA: TGTGCCAGCAGCTTAGCGAGCAACAATGAGCAGTTCTTC.

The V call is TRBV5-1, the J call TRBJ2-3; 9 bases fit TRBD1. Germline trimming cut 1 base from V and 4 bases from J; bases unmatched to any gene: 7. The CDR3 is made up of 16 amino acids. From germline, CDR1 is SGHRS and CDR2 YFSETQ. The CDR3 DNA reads TGCGCCAGCAGCTTGATTACCGGACAGGGGCCAGATACGCAGTATTTT. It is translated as CASSLITGQGPDTQYF.

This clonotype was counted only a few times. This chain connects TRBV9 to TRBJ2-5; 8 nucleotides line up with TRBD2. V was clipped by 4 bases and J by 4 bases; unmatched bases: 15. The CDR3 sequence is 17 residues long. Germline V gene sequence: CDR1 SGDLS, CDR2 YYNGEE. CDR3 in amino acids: CASSPRGSGRYAETQYF. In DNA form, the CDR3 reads TGTGCCAGCAGCCCCCGGGGGAGCGGGAGATACGCAGAGACCCAGTACTTC.

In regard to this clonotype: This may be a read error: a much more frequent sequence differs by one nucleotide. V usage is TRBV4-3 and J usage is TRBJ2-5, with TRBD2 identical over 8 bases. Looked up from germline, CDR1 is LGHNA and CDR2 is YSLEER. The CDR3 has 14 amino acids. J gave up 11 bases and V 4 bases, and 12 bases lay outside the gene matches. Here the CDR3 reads CASSRESGGREQYF. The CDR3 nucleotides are TGCGCCAGCAGCCGAGAAAGCGGGGGACGTGAGCAGTACTTC.

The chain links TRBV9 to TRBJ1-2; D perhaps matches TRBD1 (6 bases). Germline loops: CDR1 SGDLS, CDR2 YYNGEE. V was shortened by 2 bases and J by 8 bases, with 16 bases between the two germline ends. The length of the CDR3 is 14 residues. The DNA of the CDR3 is TGTGCCAGCAGCGTCCGTGCGACAGGTTCCGGCTACACCTTC. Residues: CASSVRATGSGYTF.

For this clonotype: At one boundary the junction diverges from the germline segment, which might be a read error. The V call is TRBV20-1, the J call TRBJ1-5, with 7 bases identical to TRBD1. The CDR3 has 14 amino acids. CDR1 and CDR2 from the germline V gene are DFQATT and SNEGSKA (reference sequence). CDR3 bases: TGCAGTGCTGTGGGTGGGACAGCCAATCAGCTCCAGCATTTT. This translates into CSAVGGTANQLQHF.

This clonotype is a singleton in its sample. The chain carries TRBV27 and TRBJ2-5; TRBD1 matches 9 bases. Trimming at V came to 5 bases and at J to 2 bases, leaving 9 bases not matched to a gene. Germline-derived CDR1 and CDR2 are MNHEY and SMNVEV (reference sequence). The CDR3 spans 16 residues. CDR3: CASSRSGTGIQETQYF. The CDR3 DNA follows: TGTGCCAGCAGTCGATCCGGGACAGGGATTCAAGAGACCCAGTACTTC.

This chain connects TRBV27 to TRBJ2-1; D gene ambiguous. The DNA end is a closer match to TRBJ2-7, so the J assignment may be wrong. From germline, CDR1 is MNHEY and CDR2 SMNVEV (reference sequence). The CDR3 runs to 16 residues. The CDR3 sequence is CASSSTSSSDWREQYF. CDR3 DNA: TGTGCCAGCAGCTCTACCAGTTCCTCCGACTGGCGCGAGCAGTACTTC.

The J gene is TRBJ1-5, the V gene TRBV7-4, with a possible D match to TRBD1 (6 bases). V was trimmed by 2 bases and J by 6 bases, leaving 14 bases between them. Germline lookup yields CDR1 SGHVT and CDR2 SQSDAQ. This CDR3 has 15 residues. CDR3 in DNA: TGTGCCAGCAGCTTAAACAGGGTAGAGGGTCAGCCCCAGCATTTT. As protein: CASSLNRVEGQPQHF.